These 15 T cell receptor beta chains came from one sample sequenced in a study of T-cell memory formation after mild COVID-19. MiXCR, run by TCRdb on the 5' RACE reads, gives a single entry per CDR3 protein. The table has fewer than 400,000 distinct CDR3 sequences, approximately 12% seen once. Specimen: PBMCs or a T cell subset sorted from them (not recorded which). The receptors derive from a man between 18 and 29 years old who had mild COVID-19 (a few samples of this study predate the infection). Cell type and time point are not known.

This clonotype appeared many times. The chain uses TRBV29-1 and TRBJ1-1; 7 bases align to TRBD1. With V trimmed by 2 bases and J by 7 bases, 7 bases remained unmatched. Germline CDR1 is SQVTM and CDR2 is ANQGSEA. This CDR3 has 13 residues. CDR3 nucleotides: TGCAGCGTTGAACCCGGCAGGGGGGATGAAGCTTTCTTT. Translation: CSVEPGRGDEAFF.

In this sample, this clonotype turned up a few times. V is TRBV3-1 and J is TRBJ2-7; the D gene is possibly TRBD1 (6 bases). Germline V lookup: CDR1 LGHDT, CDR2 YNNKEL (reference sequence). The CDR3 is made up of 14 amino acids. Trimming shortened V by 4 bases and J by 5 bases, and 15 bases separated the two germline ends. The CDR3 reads CASSRGRGVDEQYF. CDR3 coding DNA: TGTGCCAGCAGCCGGGGCAGGGGTGTGGACGAGCAGTACTTC.

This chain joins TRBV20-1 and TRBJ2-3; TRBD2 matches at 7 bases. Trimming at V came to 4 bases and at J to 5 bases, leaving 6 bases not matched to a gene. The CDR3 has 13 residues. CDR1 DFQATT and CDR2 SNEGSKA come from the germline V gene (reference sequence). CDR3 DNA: TGCAGTGCTAAGGGAGGGATCGGAGATACGCAGTATTTT. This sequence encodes CSAKGGIGDTQYF.

The CDR3 loop reads CASSSGSGTGELFF. The CDR3 nucleotides read TGTGCCAGCAGCTCAGGGTCGGGGACCGGGGAGCTGTTTTTT. V gene TRBV11-1 combines with J gene TRBJ2-2; D may correspond to TRBD1 or TRBD2 (5 bases each). Between the trimmed V and J ends, which lost 4 bases and 5 bases, there was a span of 11 bases. The CDR3 has 14 amino acids. Per the germline V gene, CDR1 is SGHAT and CDR2 is FQDESV (reference sequence).

The CDR3 protein is CASSLGRLSPLHF. DNA of the CDR3: TGTGCCAGTAGTCTTGGTAGATTGTCACCCCTCCACTTT. The chain combines TRBV12-3 or TRBV12-4 with TRBJ1-6; D uncertain. The length of the CDR3 is 13 residues. The ends were cut back, 9 bases at V and 10 bases at J, with 16 bases in the middle.

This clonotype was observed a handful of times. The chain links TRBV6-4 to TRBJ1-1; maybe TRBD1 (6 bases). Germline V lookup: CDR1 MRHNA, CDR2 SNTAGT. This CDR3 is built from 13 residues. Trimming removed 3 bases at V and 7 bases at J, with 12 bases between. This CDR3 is CASSESGGSEAFF. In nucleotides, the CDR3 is TGTGCCAGCAGTGAGTCCGGGGGCAGTGAAGCTTTCTTT.

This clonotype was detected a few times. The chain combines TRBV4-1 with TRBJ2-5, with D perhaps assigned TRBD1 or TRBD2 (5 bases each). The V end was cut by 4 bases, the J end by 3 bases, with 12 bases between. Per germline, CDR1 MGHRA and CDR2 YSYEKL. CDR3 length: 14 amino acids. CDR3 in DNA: TGCGCCAGCAGCCTTTTCGGGACGGAAGAGACCCAGTACTTC. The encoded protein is CASSLFGTEETQYF.

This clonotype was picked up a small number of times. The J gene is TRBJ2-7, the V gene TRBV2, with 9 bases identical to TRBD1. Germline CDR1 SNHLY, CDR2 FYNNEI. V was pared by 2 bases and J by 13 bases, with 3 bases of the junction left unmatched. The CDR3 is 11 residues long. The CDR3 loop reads CASSERGQGYV. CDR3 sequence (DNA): TGTGCCAGCAGTGAAAGGGGACAGGGTTACGTC.

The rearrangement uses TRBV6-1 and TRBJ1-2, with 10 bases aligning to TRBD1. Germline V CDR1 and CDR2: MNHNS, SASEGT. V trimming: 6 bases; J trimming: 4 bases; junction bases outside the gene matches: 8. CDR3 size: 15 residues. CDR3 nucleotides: TGTGCCAGCAGCAAGACAGGGGGCGCCGGCTATGGCTACACCTTC. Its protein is CASSKTGGAGYGYTF.

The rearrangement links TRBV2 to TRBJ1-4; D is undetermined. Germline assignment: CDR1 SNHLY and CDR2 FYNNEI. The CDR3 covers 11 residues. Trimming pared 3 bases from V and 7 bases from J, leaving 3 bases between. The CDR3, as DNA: TGTGCCAGCAGTGATTTTGAAAAACTGTTTTTT. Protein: CASSDFEKLFF.

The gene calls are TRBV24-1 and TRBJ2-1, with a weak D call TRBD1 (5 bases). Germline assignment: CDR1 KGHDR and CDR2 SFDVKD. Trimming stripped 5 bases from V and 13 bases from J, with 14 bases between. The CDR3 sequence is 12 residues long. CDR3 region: CATSVPGYPQFF. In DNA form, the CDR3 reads TGTGCCACCAGTGTCCCAGGGTATCCCCAGTTCTTC.

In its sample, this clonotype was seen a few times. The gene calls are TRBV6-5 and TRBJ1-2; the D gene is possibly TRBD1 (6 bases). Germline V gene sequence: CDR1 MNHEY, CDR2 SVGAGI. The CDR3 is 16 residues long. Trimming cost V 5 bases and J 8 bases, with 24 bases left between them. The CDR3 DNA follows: TGTGCCAGCAGTGACCCGTCAGGGGAAATCACGGGAGGCTACACCTTC. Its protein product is CASSDPSGEITGGYTF.

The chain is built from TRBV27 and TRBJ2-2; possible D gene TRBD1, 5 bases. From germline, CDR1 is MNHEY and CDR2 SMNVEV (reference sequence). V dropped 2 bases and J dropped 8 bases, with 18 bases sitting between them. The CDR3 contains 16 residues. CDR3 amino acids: CASSLSLDTQVGELFF. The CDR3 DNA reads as TGTGCCAGCAGTTTAAGTTTGGACACCCAAGTTGGGGAGCTGTTTTTT.

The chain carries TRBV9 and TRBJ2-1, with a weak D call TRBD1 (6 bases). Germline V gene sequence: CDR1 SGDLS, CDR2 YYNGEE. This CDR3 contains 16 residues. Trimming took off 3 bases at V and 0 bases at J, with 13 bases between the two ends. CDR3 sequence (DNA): TGTGCCAGCAGCGCCCGTGGGGACACCTCCTACAATGAGCAGTTCTTC. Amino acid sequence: CASSARGDTSYNEQFF.

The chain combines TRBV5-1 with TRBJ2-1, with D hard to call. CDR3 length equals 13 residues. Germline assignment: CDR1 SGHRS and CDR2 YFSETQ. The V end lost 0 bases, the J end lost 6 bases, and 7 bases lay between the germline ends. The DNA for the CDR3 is TGCGCCAGCAGCTTGGCCCAATCCAATGAGCAGTTCTTC. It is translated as CASSLAQSNEQFF.